The 30 T cell receptor beta chains given below trace back to one sample, sequenced in a study of metastatic and nonmetastatic thyroid tumors. TCRdb re-clonotyped the PCR reads via MiXCR. The sample shows tens of thousands of clones, about 32% of them seen only once. Until they underwent thyroid surgery, no patient had received any treatment. Input material: blood. These receptors came from a female donor with papillary thyroid cancer or a benign thyroid nodule (not recorded which). Some clones in this sample may be carry-over from other donors' samples.

This clone was picked up a small number of times. The V call is TRBV7-9, the J call TRBJ2-1; D unclear. This CDR3 is built from 12 residues. V shed 1 base and J shed 13 bases, with 11 bases lying between them. Per the germline V gene, CDR1 is SEHNR and CDR2 is FQNEAQ (reference sequence). For the CDR3, the DNA is TGTGCCAGCAGCTTAGACGACGGAGACCAGTTCTTC. It translates to CASSLDDGDQFF.

Regarding this clone: Germline and junction disagree at one end, which may indicate a read error. The chain recombines TRBV18 with TRBJ2-1; D tentatively reads TRBD1 or TRBD2 (5 bases each). CDR3 length equals 14 residues. Germline lookup yields CDR1 KGHSH and CDR2 LQKENI. This CDR3 reads CASSSWDVYNDQFF. DNA for the CDR3: TGTGCCAGCTCATCCTGGGACGTTTACAATGATCAGTTCTTC. Combining the CDR3 with reference TRBV18 and TRBJ2-1 gives the whole variable domain NAGVMQNPRHLVRRRGQEARLRCSPMKGHSHVYWYRQLPEEGLKFMVYLQKENIIDESGMPKERFSAEFPKEGPSILRIQQVVRGDSAAYFCASSSWDVYNDQFFGPGTRLTVL.

This clone was recorded a few times. This chain uses TRBV6-1 with TRBJ1-1; D gene ambiguous. The CDR3 sequence is 15 residues long. The V end was cut by 7 bases, the J end by 2 bases, with 17 bases between. Germline V gives CDR1 MNHNS, CDR2 SASEGT. Here the CDR3 DNA reads TGTGCCAGCAACCCAACGCCGGCGGCCAACACTGAAGCTTTCTTT. It translates to CASNPTPAANTEAFF.

The chain carries TRBV3-1 and TRBJ2-7; D remains ambiguous. Germline CDR1 and CDR2: LGHDT and YNNKEL (reference sequence). The CDR3 is made up of 13 amino acids. The V and J ends lost 3 bases and 3 bases respectively, with 9 bases between them. CDR3 loop: CASSQGRYYEQYF. CDR3 nucleotide sequence: TGTGCCAGCAGCCAGGGCCGATACTACGAGCAGTACTTC.

The sample holds many counts of this clone. The chain joins TRBV6-1 to TRBJ1-5; a possible D gene is TRBD1 (6 bases). V lost 7 bases to trimming and J lost 2 bases, with 15 bases between them. Germline lookup yields CDR1 MNHNS and CDR2 SASEGT. This CDR3 is built from 15 residues. The DNA for the CDR3 is TGTGCCAGCAACTACTACAGGGAAGGCAATCAGCCCCAGCATTTT. It encodes CASNYYREGNQPQHF.

This clone was recorded many times. The chain couples TRBV7-2 to TRBJ2-7; D is unclear. V was pared by 2 bases and J by 4 bases, with 15 bases between. The CDR3 totals 15 residues. Germline V gene sequence: CDR1 SGHTA, CDR2 FQGNSA. DNA of the CDR3: TGTGCCAGCAGCTTAACTCCTTCCATCTTATACGAGCAGTACTTC. Protein: CASSLTPSILYEQYF. The variable domain in full, with the rest retrieved from reference TRBV7-2 and TRBJ2-7, is GAGVSQSPSNKVTEKGKDVELRCDPISGHTALYWYRQSLGQGLEFLIYFQGNSAPDKSGLPSDRFSAERTGGSVSTLTIQRTQQEDSAVYLCASSLTPSILYEQYFGPGTRLTVT.

This clone has ten or more counts. The chain joins TRBV3-1 to TRBJ2-7; possible D gene TRBD1, 6 bases. CDR3 length: 12 amino acids. V was shortened by 1 base and J by 5 bases, with 6 bases between the two germline ends. Germline CDR1 reads LGHDT; CDR2 reads YNNKEL (reference sequence). CDR3 residues: CASSQAGDEQYF. CDR3 sequence (DNA): TGTGCCAGCAGCCAAGCAGGGGACGAGCAGTACTTC.

The chain recombines TRBV5-1 with TRBJ1-1, with 8 nucleotides matching TRBD1. CDR3 length equals 16 residues. After removal of 0 bases from V and 0 bases from J, the junction contained 4 bases not matched to a gene. Germline loops: CDR1 SGHRS, CDR2 YFSETQ. CDR3 sequence: CASSLDQGALNTEAFF. In nucleotides, the CDR3 is TGCGCCAGCAGCTTGGATCAGGGGGCATTGAACACTGAAGCTTTCTTT.

The rearrangement joins TRBV20-1 to TRBJ2-3; tentatively, D is TRBD2 (5 bases). Trimming took off 4 bases at V and 1 base at J, with 18 bases between the two ends. Germline CDR1 is DFQATT and CDR2 is SNEGSKA (reference sequence). The CDR3 sequence is 16 residues long. The CDR3: CSATISGLDRTDTQYF. CDR3 DNA: TGCAGTGCTACCATATCCGGACTCGATCGCACAGATACGCAGTATTTT.

There are many counts of this clone. The chain links TRBV10-1 to TRBJ2-3, with 12 bases identical to TRBD1. This CDR3 is 17 amino acids long. From germline, CDR1 is WNHNN and CDR2 SYGVQD (reference sequence). V shed 1 base and J 5 bases; nucleotides not matched to a gene: 7. The CDR3 DNA follows: TGCGCCAGCAGTGAGTACCGGGGACAGGGGGCCAGAGATACGCAGTATTTT. Encoded protein: CASSEYRGQGARDTQYF.

On this clone: The junction departs from germline at one end; a sequencing error may be responsible. The CDR3 DNA is TGTGCCAACAGTTCCGGGACTAGCGGGACTGAGACCCAGTACTTC. This encodes CANSSGTSGTETQYF. The rearrangement joins TRBV6-4 to TRBJ2-5, with 13 nucleotides matching TRBD2. Germline V CDR1 and CDR2: MRHNA, SNTAGT. This CDR3 comprises 15 residues.

This clone was detected ten times or more. This chain links TRBV7-2 with TRBJ1-6; a weak D match, TRBD1 (6 bases). The CDR3 has 16 residues. Germline assignment: CDR1 SGHTA and CDR2 FQGNSA. V was pared by 5 bases and J by 4 bases, with 15 bases between. The CDR3 DNA reads TGTGCCAGCAGCCTCCGGGACATCCTTTATAATTCACCCCTCCACTTT. Encoded protein: CASSLRDILYNSPLHF.

This clone is medium-sized within its sample. The chain has TRBV6-5 and TRBJ2-1; 10 bases are shared with TRBD1. This CDR3 region has 16 residues. V shed 2 bases and J 8 bases; nucleotides not matched to a gene: 9. The germline CDR1 and CDR2 sequences are MNHEY and SVGAGI. The CDR3 DNA sequence: TGTGCCAGCAGTTACGGCCCGGGACAGGGGAGCGATGAGCAGTTCTTC. It specifies CASSYGPGQGSDEQFF.

This clone has at least ten counts. This chain uses TRBV19 with TRBJ2-7; D is unresolved. The V end lost 3 bases, the J end lost 0 bases, and 9 bases lay between the germline ends. The CDR3 extends over 14 amino acids. Looked up from germline, CDR1 is LNHDA and CDR2 is SQIVND (reference sequence). This CDR3 is CASSITVSSYEQYF. In DNA form, the CDR3 reads TGTGCCAGTAGTATCACAGTTAGCTCCTACGAGCAGTACTTC. The full variable domain, its missing parts supplied by reference TRBV19 and TRBJ2-7, is DGGITQSPKYLFRKEGQNVTLSCEQNLNHDAMYWYRQDPGQGLRLIYYSQIVNDFQKGDIAEGYSVSREKKESFPLTVTSAQKNPTAFYLCASSITVSSYEQYFGPGTRLTVT.

The chain has TRBV20-1 and TRBJ2-3, with 11 bases fitting TRBD2. CDR3 length: 17 amino acids. CDR1 is DFQATT, CDR2 SNEGSKA, per germline (reference sequence). V gave up 4 bases and J gave up 7 bases; unmatched junction bases: 16. CDR3 amino acids: CSATDSGRAGNGNTQYF. The CDR3 DNA follows: TGCAGTGCTACGGATAGCGGGAGGGCTGGTAATGGAAATACGCAGTATTTT.

This clone was counted many times. This chain connects TRBV6-2 or TRBV6-3 to TRBJ2-7, with TRBD2 matching over 7 bases. The CDR3 has 12 residues. J was trimmed by 4 bases and V by 9 bases; bases with no gene match: 6. CDR1 and CDR2 from the germline V gene are MNHEY and SVGEGT. CDR3 protein: CASQAGAYEQYF. CDR3 coding DNA: TGTGCCAGTCAGGCGGGAGCGTACGAGCAGTACTTC.

The genes are TRBV30 and TRBJ2-2; a possible D gene is TRBD1 (6 bases). This CDR3 is 14 amino acids long. CDR1 is GTSNPN and CDR2 is SVGIG in the germline V gene (reference sequence). Trimming removed 3 bases from V and 5 bases from J, with 13 bases in between. CDR3 loop: CAWSLRGGTGELFF. The CDR3 DNA sequence: TGTGCCTGGAGCCTAAGAGGGGGAACCGGGGAGCTGTTTTTT. Looking up the rest from reference TRBV30 and TRBJ2-2 gives the full variable domain: SQTIHQWPATLVQPVGSPLSLECTVEGTSNPNLYWYRQAAGRGLQLLFYSVGIGQISSEVPQNLSASRPQDRQFILSSKKLLLSDSGFYLCAWSLRGGTGELFFGEGSRLTVL.

This clone was counted at least ten times. The chain has TRBV27 and TRBJ1-1; no clear D. The V gene lost 5 bases and the J gene lost 4 bases, with 11 bases spanning the gap. CDR3 length: 13 residues. The germline V gene has CDR1 MNHEY and CDR2 SMNVEV (reference sequence). The CDR3 region is CASSTSGATEAFF. CDR3 coding DNA: TGTGCCAGCAGTACCTCAGGAGCCACTGAAGCTTTCTTT.

With regard to this clone: The junction does not match germline at one end; this may be a read error. V and J are TRBV28 and TRBJ1-5; D gene unclear. CDR1 is MDHEN, CDR2 SYDVKM, per germline. The CDR3 runs 14 residues. This chain's CDR3 is CASSLDGCDQPQHF. The DNA for the CDR3 is TGTGCTAGCAGTTTAGACGGATGCGATCAGCCCCAGCATTTT.

V is TRBV5-6 and J is TRBJ2-7, with D unresolved. V was shortened by 8 bases and J by 2 bases, with 20 bases between the two germline ends. Germline-derived CDR1 and CDR2 are SGHDT and YYEEEE. The CDR3 has 15 amino acids. The DNA for the CDR3 is TGTGCCAGTAGACCTCCCAGCGTGGAAACCTACGAGCAGTACTTC. It translates to CASRPPSVETYEQYF.

Comments on this clone: One end of the junction does not line up with germline, which may come from a read error. The chain recombines TRBV12-3 or TRBV12-4 with TRBJ2-1; TRBD2 aligns across 9 bases. The CDR3 is 16 amino acids. CDR3 region: CASSSPGLAWDHEPFF. CDR3 DNA: TGTGCCAGCAGCTCTCCAGGACTAGCGTGGGACCATGAGCCGTTCTTC.

The chain is built from TRBV20-1 and TRBJ2-4; D may correspond to TRBD1 or TRBD2 (5 bases each). The DNA end favors TRBJ2-1, so the J call may be wrong. CDR3 size: 14 residues. CDR1 DFQATT and CDR2 SNEGSKA come from the germline V gene (reference sequence). CDR3 sequence reads: CSASTSTGGNEQFF. Written as DNA, the CDR3 is TGCAGTGCTAGCACATCGACTGGGGGTAATGAGCAGTTCTTC.

This clone was detected only once. Relative to the germline gene, one junction end is altered; a read error may explain this. The chain is built from TRBV5-4 and TRBJ2-2; TRBD2 might be the D (6 bases). The length of the CDR3 is 18 residues. CDR1 is SGHNT, CDR2 YYREEE, per germline (reference sequence). CDR3 amino acids: CASSFGTSWSANIGELFF. CDR3 nucleotide sequence: TGTGCCAGCAGCTTTGGTACTAGCTGGAGTGCCAACATCGGGGAGCTGTTTTTT.

In regard to this clone: One end of the junction varies from germline; a read error may be responsible. The chain couples TRBV13 to TRBJ1-1; no clear D. The CDR3 consists of 13 residues. Germline V gene lookup returns CDR1 PRHDT and CDR2 FYEKMQ (reference sequence). In nucleotides, the CDR3 is TGTGCCAGCAGCTTCGTCAAGAACACTGAAGCCTTCTTT. It specifies CASSFVKNTEAFF.

The sample holds many counts of this clone. The chain carries TRBV5-1 and TRBJ2-3, with a tentative D call TRBD1 (5 bases). Trimming took off 2 bases at V and 2 bases at J, with 9 bases between the two ends. This CDR3 is built from 14 residues. The V gene's germline CDR1 is SGHRS and CDR2 YFSETQ. In DNA form, the CDR3 reads TGCGCCAGCAGCTTCGGACATTTCACAGATACGCAGTATTTT. Translating gives CASSFGHFTDTQYF.

This clone was observed at least ten times. The germline gene is not matched at one end of the junction; a read error may be the cause. Different DNA sequences within this sample yield the same CDR3. The chain carries TRBV10-3 and TRBJ1-1; D remains unclear. This CDR3 has 12 residues. Germline CDR1 is ENHRY and CDR2 is SYGVKD. CDR3 in amino acids: CAIREVGTEAFF. Here the CDR3 DNA reads TGTGCCATCAGGGAAGTCGGCACTGAAGCCTTCTTT.

This clone was seen a handful of times. V and J are TRBV27 and TRBJ2-7; D perhaps matches TRBD2 (6 bases). Germline loops: CDR1 MNHEY, CDR2 SMNVEV (reference sequence). Trimming cost V 2 bases and J 2 bases, with 13 bases left between them. The CDR3 runs to 15 residues. CDR3 DNA sequence: TGTGCCAGCAGTTTACGCTATAGCGGTACCTACGAGCAGTACTTC. It specifies CASSLRYSGTYEQYF.

The table lists this clone with many counts. The chain has TRBV18 and TRBJ1-2, with D perhaps matching TRBD1 (6 bases). The CDR3 has 16 residues. Germline V CDR1 and CDR2: KGHSH, LQKENI. V was trimmed by 3 bases and J by 4 bases, leaving 18 bases between them. DNA for the CDR3: TGTGCCAGCTCACCCACAGGGTCCTCGACTGTCTATGGCTACACCTTC. Translating gives CASSPTGSSTVYGYTF. The full variable domain, with the rest looked up from reference TRBV18 and TRBJ1-2, is NAGVMQNPRHLVRRRGQEARLRCSPMKGHSHVYWYRQLPEEGLKFMVYLQKENIIDESGMPKERFSAEFPKEGPSILRIQQVVRGDSAAYFCASSPTGSSTVYGYTFGSGTRLTVV.

The rearrangement joins TRBV6-1 to TRBJ1-4; TRBD1 matches 7 bases. CDR3 length equals 16 residues. V lost 3 bases, J lost 2 bases, and 6 bases stayed unmatched. The V gene's germline CDR1 is MNHNS and CDR2 SASEGT. The chain's CDR3 is CASSDLQGGTNEKLFF. DNA of the CDR3: TGTGCCAGCAGTGATCTCCAGGGGGGCACTAATGAAAAACTGTTTTTT.

This clone was found a few times. The gene calls are TRBV24-1 and TRBJ2-1, with 8 nucleotides matching TRBD2. The germline CDR1 and CDR2 sequences are KGHDR and SFDVKD. The CDR3 is made up of 16 amino acids. V lost 0 bases and J lost 0; bases outside the gene matches: 0. CDR3 sequence reads: CATSDLSGSSYNEQFF. The CDR3 nucleotides are TGTGCCACCAGTGATTTGAGCGGGAGCTCCTACAATGAGCAGTTCTTC.